The entry below describes one T cell receptor (beta chain). Its antigen is not yet known. There are no base qualities to consult, and no much larger clone falls within one base. This sample was included in a study of PD-L1 blockade in urothelial cancer (dated by TCRdb to about 2017). With regard to the full study: All patients started therapy around 2014 and received atezolizumab 1,200 mg intravenously every 3 weeks. Twenty-nine patients had pretreatment blood TCR-seq, some 25 had at least one posttreatment blood collection, and some 25 had tumor TCR-seq. Durable clinical benefit was achieved by nine patients but not by the remaining 20. Patients had an ECOG performance status of 0 or 1 and had received between 0 and 3 prior chemotherapy regimens. Blood samples were analyzed at 3 weeks after treatment start (second dose) and at 6 weeks after treatment start. A median of approximately 140,000 T cells and 83,000 or so unique TCRs was obtained from blood samples, and a median clonality of roughly 0.08 was observed. About 85% of the roughly 29 patients were males with bladder-origin urothelial cancer, and about 65% of the roughly 30 reported a prior smoking history. In the same patients who had TCR sequencing, pretreatment tumors also underwent whole exome sequencing and RNA sequencing. Durable clinical benefit meant progression-free survival longer than 6 months, and TCR features were also tested against progression-free and overall survival. Pretreatment tumor samples, along with matched peripheral blood serially collected before and after atezolizumab treatment, were subjected to TCR sequencing. The study was an exploratory multi-omic analysis of somatic, immune and clinical correlates of response to PD-L1 blockade with atezolizumab in urothelial cancer. The research as a whole found: Greater expansion of tumor-associated TCR clones in peripheral blood 3 weeks after the start of treatment was observed in patients with durable benefit (n ≈ 22, p = 0.022). Because the sample size was small (n of about 29) and many exploratory analyses were performed, the results are intended to be hypothesis-generating. Improved progression-free and overall survival was found to be associated with pretreatment peripheral blood TCR clonality below the median.

The time point label of this sample denotes: pretreatment peripheral blood. A cohort of 25 to 30 patients with locally advanced or metastatic urothelial carcinoma, treated at Memorial Sloan Kettering on a trial protocol, was included. Peripheral blood mononuclear cells were collected pretreatment and during treatment, with between 1 and 8 total time points per patient. The Qiagen DNeasy Blood extraction kit was used to purify genomic DNA from total PBMCs and from tumor samples. Collected pretreatment and during treatment, PBMCs were isolated and stored as previously described. To estimate absolute template abundance from read counts, synthetic TCR analog templates were spiked into each PCR. The immunoSEQ assay was used to amplify TCRbeta CDR3 regions from genomic DNA with bias-controlled V and J gene primers. Sequencing of rearranged TCRbeta segments was done at approximately 20X coverage. In the source study's methods: Sequencing errors were corrected by clustering, and CDR3s were annotated against IMGT so that V, D and J genes could be assigned. Out-of-frame and stop-codon sequences were excluded, and only productive TCRbeta rearrangements were used in downstream analyses. Clonality was computed as one minus Shannon entropy normalized by the log of the number of unique productive sequences. Fisher's exact test with Benjamini-Hochberg correction, using a cutoff of adjusted p below 0.01, was how clones that differed between time points or between blood and tumor were identified. The source is immuneACCESS, and TCRdb retained only in-frame sequences with V and J called. Part of the clones is not carried over; for the studies checked, unresolved V genes explain less than half of this, and the remainder is unexplained. That table gives V, J and clone size, and the DNA gave D and trimming. The sample table holds about 52,000 clones, of which around 84% were seen once. Jointly, the top ten make up about 1.2% of the sample.

Looking up the germline V gene (reference sequence) yields CDR1 SEHNR and CDR2 FQNEAQ. V is shortened by 5 bases, J by 4 bases, and the region joining them spans 13 bases. Measured from the cysteine to the phenylalanine, the CDR3 is 14 residues long. The only DNA kept is the CDR3, 42 bases in frame from the first base. In this chain, TRBV7-9 is recombined with TRBJ2-3; a tentative D call is TRBD1 (6 bases match). This clonotype was obtained from a man between 50 and 59 years old with urothelial cancer. This specimen was PBMCs, taken around atezolizumab (anti-PD-L1) treatment. The nucleotide sequence is given as TGTGCCAGCAGCCTAGACTACAGGGCAGATACGCAGTATTTT. Its protein reads: CASSLDYRADTQYF.